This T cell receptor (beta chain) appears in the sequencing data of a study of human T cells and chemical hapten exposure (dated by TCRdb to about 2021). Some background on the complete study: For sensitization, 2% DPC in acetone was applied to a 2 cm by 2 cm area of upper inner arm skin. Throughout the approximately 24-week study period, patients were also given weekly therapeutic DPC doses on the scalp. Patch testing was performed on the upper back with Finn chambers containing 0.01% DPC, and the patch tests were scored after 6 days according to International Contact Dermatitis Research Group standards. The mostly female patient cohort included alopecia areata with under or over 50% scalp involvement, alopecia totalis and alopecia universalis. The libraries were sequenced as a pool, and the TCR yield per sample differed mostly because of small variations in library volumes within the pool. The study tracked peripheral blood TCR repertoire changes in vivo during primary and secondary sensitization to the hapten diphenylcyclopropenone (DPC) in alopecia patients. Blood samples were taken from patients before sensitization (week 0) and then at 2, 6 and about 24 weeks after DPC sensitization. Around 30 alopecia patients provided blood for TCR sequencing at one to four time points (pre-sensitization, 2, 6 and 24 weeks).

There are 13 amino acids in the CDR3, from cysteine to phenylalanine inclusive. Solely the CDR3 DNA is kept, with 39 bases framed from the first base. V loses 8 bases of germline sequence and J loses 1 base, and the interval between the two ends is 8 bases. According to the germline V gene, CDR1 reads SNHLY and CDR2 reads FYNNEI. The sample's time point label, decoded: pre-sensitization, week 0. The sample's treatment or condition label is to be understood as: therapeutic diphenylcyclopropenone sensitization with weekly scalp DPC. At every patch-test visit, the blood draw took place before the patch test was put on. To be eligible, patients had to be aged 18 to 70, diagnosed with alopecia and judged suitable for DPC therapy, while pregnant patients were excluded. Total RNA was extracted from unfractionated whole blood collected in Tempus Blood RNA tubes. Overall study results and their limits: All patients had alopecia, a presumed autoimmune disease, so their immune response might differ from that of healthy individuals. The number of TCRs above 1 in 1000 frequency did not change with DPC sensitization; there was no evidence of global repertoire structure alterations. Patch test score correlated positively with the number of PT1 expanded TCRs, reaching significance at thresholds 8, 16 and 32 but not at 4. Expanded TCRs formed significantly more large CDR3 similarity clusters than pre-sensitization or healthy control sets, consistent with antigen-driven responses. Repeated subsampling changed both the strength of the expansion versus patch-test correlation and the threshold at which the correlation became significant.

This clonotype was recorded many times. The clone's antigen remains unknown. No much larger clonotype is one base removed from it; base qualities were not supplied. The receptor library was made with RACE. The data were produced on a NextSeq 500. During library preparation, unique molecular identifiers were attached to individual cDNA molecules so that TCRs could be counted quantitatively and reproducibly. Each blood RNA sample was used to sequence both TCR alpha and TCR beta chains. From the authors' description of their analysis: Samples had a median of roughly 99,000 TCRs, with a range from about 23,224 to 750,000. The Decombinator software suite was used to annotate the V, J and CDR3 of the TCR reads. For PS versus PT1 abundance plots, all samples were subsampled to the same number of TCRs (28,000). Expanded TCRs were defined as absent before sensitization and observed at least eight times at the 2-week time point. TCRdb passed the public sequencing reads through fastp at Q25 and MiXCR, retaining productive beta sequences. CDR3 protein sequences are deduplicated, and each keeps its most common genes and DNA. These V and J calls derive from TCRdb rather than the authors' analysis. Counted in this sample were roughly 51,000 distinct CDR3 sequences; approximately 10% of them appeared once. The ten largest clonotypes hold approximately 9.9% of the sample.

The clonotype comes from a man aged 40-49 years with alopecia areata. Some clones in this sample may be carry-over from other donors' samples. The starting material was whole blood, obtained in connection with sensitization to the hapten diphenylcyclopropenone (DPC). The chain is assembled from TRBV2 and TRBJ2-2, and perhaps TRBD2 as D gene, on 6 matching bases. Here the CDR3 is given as CASGRGNTGELFF. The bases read TGTGCCAGCGGGCGGGGGAACACCGGGGAGCTGTTTTTT. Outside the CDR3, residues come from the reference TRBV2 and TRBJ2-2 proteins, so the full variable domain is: EPEVTQTPSHQVTQMGQEVILRCVPISNHLYFYWYRQILGQKVEFLVSFYNNEISEKSEIFDDQFSVERPDGSNFTLKIRSTKLEDSAMYFCASGRGNTGELFFGEGSRLTVL.